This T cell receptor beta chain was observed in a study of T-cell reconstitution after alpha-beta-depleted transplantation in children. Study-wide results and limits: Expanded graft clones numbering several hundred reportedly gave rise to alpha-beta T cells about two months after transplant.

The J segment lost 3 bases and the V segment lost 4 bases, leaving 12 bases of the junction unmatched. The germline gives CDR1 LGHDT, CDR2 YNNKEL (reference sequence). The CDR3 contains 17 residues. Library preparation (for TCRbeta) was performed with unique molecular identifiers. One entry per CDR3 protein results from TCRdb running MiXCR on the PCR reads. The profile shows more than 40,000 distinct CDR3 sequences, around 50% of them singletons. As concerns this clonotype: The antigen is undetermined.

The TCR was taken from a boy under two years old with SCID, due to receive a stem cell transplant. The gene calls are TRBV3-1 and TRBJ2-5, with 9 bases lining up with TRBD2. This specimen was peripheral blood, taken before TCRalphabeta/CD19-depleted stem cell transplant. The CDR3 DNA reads TGTGCCAGCAGCCCGACGCTCTGGCGGGGGGGAGAAGAGACCCAGTACTTC. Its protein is CASSPTLWRGGEETQYF.